This T cell receptor beta chain comes out of a study of T cell responses to AZD1222 COVID-19 vaccine. Study-wide context: Both about-4-week and about-12-week second-dose recipients were combined. Study-wide points: Donors skewed white British and female; clonal diversity was possibly underestimated. CD4 TCRs associated with vaccination spanned spike, dominating at 160-218 and 743-854.

The repertoire was sequenced with immunoSEQ multiplex PCR; TCRdb's copy has only in-frame clones and lacks some. The repertoire holds 150,000 or so clones, with under 95% as singletons. This CDR3 is 15 amino acids long. The germline gives CDR1 SGHKS, CDR2 YYEKEE (reference sequence). Trimming stripped 1 base from V and 4 bases from J, with 15 bases between. Comments on this clone: What it recognizes is unknown.

The input for sequencing was peripheral blood, taken on day 0 of AZD1222 vaccination. This receptor was taken from an adult in good health. This chain links TRBV5-5 with TRBJ2-7; D is unclear. The CDR3 spells CASSLWQDRLYEQYF. In DNA form, the CDR3 reads TGTGCCAGCAGCTTGTGGCAGGACCGCTTATACGAGCAGTACTTC.